This T cell receptor beta chain was retrieved from a study of PD-L1 blockade in urothelial cancer. Study summary: Blood yielded a median of around 150,000 T cells per sample.

Each patient's cancer was a locally advanced or metastatic urothelial carcinoma. Clones were read by immunoSEQ multiplex PCR, and TCRdb kept only the in-frame ones, dropping some. The sample includes under 30,000 clones, roughly 83% of them seen just once. This sequence originates from a man between 65 and 85 years old with urothelial cancer. The sample consisted of PBMCs, taken around atezolizumab (anti-PD-L1) treatment.

The CDR3, as DNA: TGTGCCAGCAGTGCAGCGGAGATGGGCACTGAAGCTTTCTTT. It is translated as CASSAAEMGTEAFF. The chain recombines TRBV6-1 with TRBJ1-1; D is ambiguous. The CDR3 loop spans 14 amino acids. Germline-derived CDR1 and CDR2 are MNHNS and SASEGT. With 4 bases removed from V and 4 bases from J, the gap between germline ends came to 13 bases.